Listed here is a single T cell receptor (beta chain). This clonotype was observed many times. Its antigen remains undetermined. No base quality information exists; no much larger clone differs at one position. Every donor in the study was a healthy Caucasian. The twin cohort comprised three pairs of female monozygotic twins, all aged roughly 18 to 30 years. Positive isolation kits from Invitrogen were used to isolate CD4+ and CD8+ T cell populations. The source of the sample is a study of identical twins (dated by TCRdb to 2016 to 2017). Context from the whole study: To test whether fetal clonotypes persist, the study used deep sequencing on TCR alpha and beta repertoires from monozygotic twins, unrelated adults of various ages, and cord blood. To rule out contamination, the twin experiments were replicated at different times with different library preparation protocols.

What the study reported, not specific to this receptor: Because the same donors could not be followed over many years, the conclusions relied on cross-sectional statistical analysis. The excess sharing between twins in beta out-of-frame sequences was weaker because fewer shared sequences reduced the signal-to-noise ratio. In monozygotic twins, out-of-frame TCR alpha sharing was systematically underestimated by recombination models, although the models agreed with sharing between unrelated individuals. Invariant T cells such as MAIT and iNKT could partly confound zero-insertion analyses, although diverse VJ usage argued against such confounding for most clonotypes. Compared with coincidental sharing between unrelated individuals, out-of-frame TCR alpha sequences shared between twins showed an excess of sequences with low generation probability. Abundant cord blood beta clonotypes had fewer insertions, young adult naive repertoires showed a similar but weaker trend, and memory repertoires showed no such trend.

The library was generated by 5' RACE. The data were produced on an Illumina HiSeq 2000. A universal primer binding site was added through template switching, and the final cDNA carried a unique molecular identifier so that TCR cDNA molecules could be counted accurately. Specific primers in the conserved constant-segment region were used to synthesize first-strand cDNA for TCR alpha and beta chains. To control for contamination, every cDNA library was double barcoded, receiving both a SMART-Mk sample barcode and Illumina barcodes. TruSeq adapter sequences along with Illumina sample barcodes were introduced in two successive PCR steps. The Illumina HiSeq platform was used with custom primers to sequence TCR alpha and beta cDNA libraries. The source study handled its data this way. MiGEC was used to process raw reads and extract unique molecular identifiers, and MiXCR was used to find CDR3 positions. For each individual, recombination models were inferred using an EM algorithm with the repgenHMM and IGoR tools. The analysis of shared clonotypes was done with the tcR package in R, with sharing normalized by the product of cloneset sizes. Out-of-frame nonproductive sequences were analyzed to study raw recombination free of thymic and clonal selection effects. The raw public data were reprocessed by TCRdb itself: fastp quality trimming at Q25, MiXCR clonotype calling, in-frame beta chains only. Duplicate CDR3 protein sequences are folded into a single record with the most common DNA and genes. The V and J calls come from TCRdb's annotation, not from the publication. The sample table records about 490,000 distinct CDR3 sequences; approximately 14% of these occur just once. The ten largest clones take up around 0.48% of the sample.

The same specimen was also included in a second study, on yellow fever vaccine responses in identical twins. The second study's authors report: The T cell response to vaccination in identical twins was reported by the authors to appear partly convergent and partly personalized. The study precisely tracked vaccine-responding T cell clones in identical twins.

Sequencing was done on a sample of CD4+ T cells sorted from blood. The TCR was taken from a woman aged 18-29 years in good health.

The nucleotides read TGCAGCGCCTCTGCGGGCAGGGTCTCTGAAGCTTTCTTT. Translation gives CSASAGRVSEAFF. The rearranged segments are TRBV29-1 and TRBJ1-1, with TRBD1 as a weak D call on 5 bases. The CDR3 contains 13 residues, cysteine and phenylalanine counted. Here the CDR3 DNA is all that survives: 39 bases in frame from base 1. From a lookup of the germline V gene, CDR1 and CDR2 are SQVTM and ANQGSEA. V lost 7 bases and J lost 6 bases; the stretch between them is 18 bases long.